The sequence of this T cell receptor beta chain was determined in a study of blood T cell repertoires in COVID-19. The wider study: Samples representing acute and convalescent COVID-19 were sourced from the United States, Italy and Spain. Nucleic acid was either cDNA or gDNA, and it came from T cells, B-cell-depleted T cells, or PBMCs.

TCRdb's copy holds only in-frame clones and misses some; the assay was immunoSEQ multiplex PCR. The table has roughly 250,000 clones, nearly 90% seen once. There are 16 residues in the CDR3. The germline V gene encodes CDR1 SGHAT and CDR2 FQNNGV. With 6 bases clipped from V and 4 bases from J, the junction kept 10 bases outside the gene matches. V usage is TRBV11-2 and J usage is TRBJ2-2, with 8 bases identical to TRBD1. The TCR sequence derives from a woman under 40 with acute or convalescent COVID-19. The sample consisted of peripheral blood. The CDR3 bases are TGTGCCAGCAGGTATCCGGGACAGGAAATCACCGGGGAGCTGTTTTTT. Residues: CASRYPGQEITGELFF.